The rows below give T cell receptor beta chains drawn from one sample of a study of response to subunit inactivated influenza vaccine. Using its own MiXCR run on the RT-PCR reads, TCRdb lists one record per CDR3 protein. The sample has approximately 480,000 distinct CDR3 sequences, roughly 9.7% seen once. The starting material was PBMCs from blood, obtained roughly 45 days after vaccination. The receptors derive from a man aged 50-60 years who received an inactivated influenza vaccine. The CDR3 runs from the conserved cysteine through the conserved F or W. The D gene is left open where the match is weak. Rows may omit the clone size; those that give it use once, few, many or a size class.

D gene	V gene	J gene	clone size	CDR3 protein	CDR3 DNA
NA	TRBV20-1	TRBJ2-3	NA	CSASRAGTFSFTDTQYF	TGCAGTGCTAGTCGGGCTGGGACGTTCTCATTCACAGATACGCAGTATTTT
NA	TRBV12-3/TRBV12-4	TRBJ1-6	many	CASRGEGGFNSPLHF	TGTGCCAGCAGGGGAGAGGGGGGGTTTAATTCACCCCTCCACTTT
TRBD1	TRBV28	TRBJ1-3	many	CASSLSGTGAVSGNTIYF	TGTGCCAGCAGTTTATCGGGGACAGGAGCGGTTTCTGGAAACACCATATATTTT
NA	TRBV20-1	TRBJ2-5	NA	CSAPTGPAQETQYF	TGCAGTGCTCCGACAGGCCCGGCCCAAGAGACCCAGTACTTC
TRBD2	TRBV28	TRBJ2-1	NA	CASSFPIRRTSGGIEQFF	TGTGCCAGCAGTTTCCCCATCCGGAGGACTAGCGGGGGGATTGAGCAGTTCTTC
TRBD1	TRBV6-4	TRBJ2-1	NA	CASSAQGALYNEQFF	TGTGCCAGCAGTGCGCAGGGGGCACTGTACAATGAGCAGTTCTTC
TRBD2	TRBV5-1	TRBJ2-2	few	CASSQPGGPDTGELFF	TGCGCCAGCAGCCAACCGGGGGGGCCTGACACCGGGGAGCTGTTTTTT
NA	TRBV18	TRBJ2-7	NA	CASSPRQDPSYEQYF	TGTGCCAGCTCACCCAGACAGGACCCTTCCTACGAGCAGTACTTC
NA	TRBV5-1	TRBJ1-5	few	CASSPDEGNQPQHF	TGCGCCAGCAGCCCCGATGAGGGCAATCAGCCCCAGCATTTT
NA	TRBV3-1	TRBJ1-4	NA	CASSQGVATNEKLFF	TGTGCCAGCAGCCAAGGAGTTGCAACTAATGAAAAACTGTTTTTT
TRBD1	TRBV7-8	TRBJ2-1	few	CASSLGDRGPYNEQFF	TGTGCCAGCAGCTTAGGGGACAGGGGCCCCTACAATGAGCAGTTCTTC
NA	TRBV7-8	TRBJ2-1	few	CASSSYPGPYNEQFF	TGTGCCAGCAGCTCCTACCCGGGGCCTTACAATGAGCAGTTCTTC
TRBD1	TRBV5-1	TRBJ2-7	NA	CASSLGTGRGYEQYF	TGCGCCAGCAGCCTTGGGACAGGGAGGGGGTACGAGCAGTACTTC
TRBD1	TRBV18	TRBJ2-1	NA	CASSKTGGDNEQFF	TGTGCCAGCTCCAAGACAGGGGGTGACAATGAGCAGTTCTTC
NA	TRBV12-3/TRBV12-4	TRBJ1-2	few	CASSSGGAGYTF	TGTGCCAGCAGTTCGGGGGGTGCTGGCTACACCTTC
NA	TRBV4-2	TRBJ2-3	NA	CASSQGLRSDRTDTQYF	TGTGCCAGCAGCCAGGGTCTTCGTAGCGACCGCACAGATACGCAGTATTTT
TRBD1	TRBV24-1	TRBJ2-3	few	CATSAPPGQGHTDTQYF	TGTGCCACCAGTGCCCCTCCGGGACAGGGGCACACAGATACGCAGTATTTT
NA	TRBV5-1	TRBJ1-6	many	CASSLGGTVDNSPLHF	TGCGCCAGCAGCTTGGGGGGGACCGTCGACAATTCACCCCTCCACTTT
TRBD2	TRBV10-3	TRBJ2-5	NA	CATAGASGGRTQYF	TGTGCCACCGCAGGGGCTAGCGGGGGGAGAACCCAGTACTTC
NA	TRBV7-3	TRBJ2-3	NA	CASSPTVGLNTDTQYF	TGTGCCAGCAGCCCTACCGTGGGGCTAAACACAGATACGCAGTATTTT
NA	TRBV10-3	TRBJ2-1	few	CAISDRKGVNYNEQFF	TGTGCCATCAGTGATAGAAAGGGGGTTAACTACAATGAGCAGTTCTTC
NA	TRBV20-1	TRBJ1-5	NA	CSARGDSNQPQHF	TGCAGTGCTAGAGGAGATAGCAATCAGCCCCAGCATTTT
TRBD2	TRBV5-5	TRBJ2-1	many	CASSSEPTGLARNEQFF	TGTGCCAGCAGCTCGGAACCCACGGGACTAGCTCGGAATGAGCAGTTCTTC
TRBD1	TRBV4-1	TRBJ2-3	NA	CASSHWQGARKSTDTQYF	TGCGCCAGCAGCCATTGGCAGGGGGCTAGGAAGAGCACAGATACGCAGTATTTT
NA	TRBV6-5	TRBJ1-1	many	CASSYRTVNTEAFF	TGTGCCAGCAGTTACCGGACGGTGAACACTGAAGCTTTCTTT
NA	TRBV5-1	TRBJ2-3	few	CASSPAKVRLSTDTQYF	TGCGCCAGCAGCCCAGCAAAGGTCAGGCTAAGCACAGATACGCAGTATTTT
TRBD2	TRBV7-9	TRBJ2-5	NA	CASSPGTSIGETQYF	TGTGCCAGCAGCCCTGGGACTAGTATTGGGGAGACCCAGTACTTC
NA	TRBV18	TRBJ2-3	once	CASSPPWTRTDTQYF	TGTGCCAGCTCACCACCCTGGACTCGCACAGATACGCAGTATTTT
TRBD2	TRBV28	TRBJ2-2	few	CASSAGLASTGELFF	TGTGCCAGCAGTGCCGGACTAGCCTCCACCGGGGAGCTGTTTTTT
TRBD1	TRBV5-1	TRBJ1-1	few	CASREGAATEAFF	TGCGCCAGCAGAGAGGGGGCGGCCACTGAAGCTTTCTTT
TRBD1	TRBV12-3/TRBV12-4	TRBJ2-7	many	CASRGQTYEQYF	TGTGCCAGCAGGGGACAGACCTACGAGCAGTACTTC
TRBD1	TRBV12-3/TRBV12-4	TRBJ1-5	NA	CASNLLSTGGTNQPQHF	TGTGCCAGCAATTTACTCTCGACAGGGGGCACCAATCAGCCCCAGCATTTT
NA	TRBV20-1	TRBJ1-5	NA	CSASTQDYSNQPQHF	TGCAGTGCTAGTACCCAGGACTATAGCAATCAGCCCCAGCATTTT
TRBD2	TRBV11-2	TRBJ2-2	NA	CASSFSGQNTGELFF	TGTGCCAGCAGCTTTAGCGGGCAGAACACCGGGGAGCTGTTTTTT
NA	TRBV11-2	TRBJ2-1	NA	CASSSYGTGVDNEQFF	TGTGCCAGCAGCTCATATGGGACGGGCGTGGACAATGAGCAGTTCTTC
NA	TRBV4-3	TRBJ1-2	NA	CASSRSDGSYGYTF	TGCGCCAGCAGCCGCAGCGACGGGAGCTATGGCTACACCTTC
NA	TRBV20-1	TRBJ1-5	many	CSATLGGGNQPQHF	TGCAGTGCCACCCTGGGGGGGGGCAATCAGCCCCAGCATTTT
TRBD1	TRBV29-1	TRBJ2-7	NA	CSGEDRDYEQYF	TGCAGCGGAGAGGACAGGGACTACGAGCAGTACTTC
TRBD1	TRBV4-1	TRBJ2-7	NA	CASSQGGGTGPSYEQYF	TGCGCCAGCAGCCAAGGAGGTGGGACAGGGCCCTCCTACGAGCAGTACTTC
NA	TRBV6-5	TRBJ1-3	few	CASSYSVQGIGIYF	TGTGCCAGCAGTTACTCGGTGCAGGGAATCGGCATATATTTT
NA	TRBV12-3/TRBV12-4	TRBJ1-5	NA	CASSLAGYGNQPQHF	TGTGCCAGCAGTTTGGCGGGGTATGGCAATCAGCCCCAGCATTTT
NA	TRBV6-5	TRBJ2-5	few	CASSYFGGGAETQYF	TGTGCCAGCAGTTACTTCGGGGGAGGAGCAGAGACCCAGTACTTC